The 3 T cell receptor beta chains below were found in one sample sequenced in a study of vaccination and CD4 T cells after COVID-19. Which antigens these TCRs recognize remains unknown. Treatment noted: 10-day PBMC culture with coronavirus spike peptide pools or control peptides (ViraFEST assay). Sequenced with the Oncomine TCR Beta short-read assay was DNA taken from cultured CD4+ T cells. TCRdb recomputed calls from the PCR reads with MiXCR, one row per CDR3 protein. The sample has 18,000 or so distinct CDR3 sequences; roughly 27% are singletons. The source material was cultured CD4+ T cells from blood. Receptors were obtained from a human donor with COVID-19.

This sequence joins TRBV5-4 and TRBJ2-1; 10 nucleotides match TRBD2. CDR3 length: 15 residues. CDR1 SGHNT and CDR2 YYREEE come from the germline V gene (reference sequence). J was trimmed by 7 bases and V by 2 bases; bases with no gene match: 6. CDR3 in DNA: TGTGCCAGCAGCTTTGGGTCTAGCGGGGGAAATGAGCAGTTCTTC. Translation: CASSFGSSGGNEQFF.

In regard to this clonotype: One end of the junction fails to match germline, which may point to a read error. The V gene is TRBV6-1, the J gene TRBJ2-1; 10 positions match TRBD1. Germline CDR1 is MNHNS and CDR2 is SASEGT. This CDR3 region has 14 residues. DNA of the CDR3: TGTGCCAGCAGCCAGACAGGGGGCTACGATGAGCAGTTCTTC. It is translated as CASSQTGGYDEQFF.

The chain recombines TRBV12-3 or TRBV12-4 with TRBJ1-6; TRBD1 matches at 8 bases. This CDR3 is built from 15 residues. The trim removed 10 bases at V and 7 bases at J, leaving 12 bases unmatched. The CDR3 here is CANSPRTGNNSPLHF. DNA of the CDR3: TGTGCCAACAGCCCCAGGACAGGGAACAATTCACCCCTCCACTTT.